The 16 T cell receptor beta chains in this list originate from one sample, sequenced in a study of blood T cell repertoires in COVID-19. Sequencing was performed with immunoSEQ multiplex PCR; in TCRdb, only in-frame clones are kept and a portion is missing. Counted here are approximately 490,000 clones, approximately 86% occurring once; the ten biggest clones make up 0.65% to 0.9%. Sequenced material: PBMCs or T cells enriched from blood (not recorded which). The source of these receptors is a woman aged 18-30 years who had recovered from COVID-19.

The table lists this clone with a count of one. The chain uses TRBV28 and TRBJ1-1; 7 bases are a match to TRBD1. Per germline, CDR1 MDHEN and CDR2 SYDVKM. V trimming: 6 bases; J trimming: 5 bases; junction bases outside the gene matches: 3. The CDR3 runs to 12 residues. In DNA form, the CDR3 reads TGTGCCAGCAGAGTACAGGGGACTGAAGCTTTCTTT. It codes for CASRVQGTEAFF.

This chain connects TRBV6-5 to TRBJ2-2, with 8 bases aligning to TRBD1. V was pared by 6 bases and J by 4 bases, with 7 bases of the junction left unmatched. CDR3 length: 15 residues. Per germline, CDR1 MNHEY and CDR2 SVGAGI. The CDR3 DNA reads as TGTGCCAGCAGCCTCCTGGGACAGGCCACCGGGGAGCTGTTTTTT. This encodes CASSLLGQATGELFF.

This clone was found a few times. The V and J genes are TRBV27 and TRBJ1-1, with D maybe TRBD1 (6 bases). Deletions cut 5 bases from V and 0 bases from J, with 16 bases between. From germline, CDR1 is MNHEY and CDR2 SMNVEV (reference sequence). The length of the CDR3 is 16 residues. CDR3: CASSPHPGAMNTEAFF. As DNA, the CDR3 is TGTGCCAGCAGTCCCCACCCAGGGGCGATGAACACTGAAGCTTTCTTT.

This chain uses TRBV19 with TRBJ2-3; 7 nucleotides agree with TRBD2. CDR1 is LNHDA and CDR2 is SQIVND in the germline V gene (reference sequence). The V gene end was trimmed by 6 bases and the J gene end by 3 bases; junction bases not matched to a gene: 6. The CDR3 runs to 14 residues. The CDR3 protein is CASRMAGVTDTQYF. CDR3 nucleotides: TGTGCCAGTAGAATGGCGGGGGTAACAGATACGCAGTATTTT.

This chain joins TRBV7-9 and TRBJ1-5; D possibly corresponds to TRBD1 (5 bases). Germline V gives CDR1 SEHNR, CDR2 FQNEAQ (reference sequence). The CDR3 runs 14 residues. The V gene lost 5 bases and the J gene lost 10 bases, with 18 bases spanning the gap. This chain's CDR3 is CASSPAGGVEPQHF. The CDR3 nucleotides are TGTGCCAGCAGCCCCGCTGGGGGGGTAGAACCCCAGCATTTT. The full variable domain, in which reference TRBV7-9 and TRBJ1-5 provide the parts outside the CDR3, is DTGVSQNPRHKITKRGQNVTFRCDPISEHNRLYWYRQTLGQGPEFLTYFQNEAQLEKSRLLSDRFSAERPKGSFSTLEIQRTEQGDSAMYLCASSPAGGVEPQHFGDGTRLSIL.

The chain carries TRBV5-6 and TRBJ2-1; D is undetermined. CDR3 length: 14 residues. V was trimmed by 1 base and J by 10 bases, leaving 15 bases between them. Germline assignment: CDR1 SGHDT and CDR2 YYEEEE. The CDR3 protein is CASSLIAGELEQFF. The CDR3 DNA reads as TGTGCCAGCAGCTTGATAGCCGGAGAGTTGGAGCAGTTCTTC.

The V gene is TRBV11-2, the J gene TRBJ2-1; D gene uncertain. CDR1 is SGHAT and CDR2 is FQNNGV in the germline V gene. V gave up 2 bases and J gave up 9 bases, with 8 bases separating them. The CDR3 is 12 amino acids. The chain's CDR3 is CASSLISREQFF. The CDR3 DNA sequence: TGTGCCAGCAGCTTAATATCGCGTGAGCAGTTCTTC.

The sample holds one count of this clone. The chain links TRBV15 to TRBJ1-3; D is perhaps TRBD1 (5 bases). V was cut by 1 base and J by 8 bases, with 15 bases left in between. CDR3 size: 15 residues. The germline gives CDR1 LNHNV, CDR2 YYDKDF (reference sequence). As DNA, the CDR3 is TGTGCCACCAGCAGAGGCCGGGGGATCGGGGACACCATATATTTT. Its protein product is CATSRGRGIGDTIYF.

The gene calls are TRBV5-4 and TRBJ1-2; D might be TRBD1 (5 bases). V was pared by 4 bases and J by 5 bases, with 15 bases between. Germline V gives CDR1 SGHNT, CDR2 YYREEE (reference sequence). This CDR3 is built from 14 residues. CDR3 region: CASSLRTEGYGYTF. CDR3 nucleotide sequence: TGTGCCAGCAGCCTTCGGACGGAGGGGTATGGCTACACCTTC. The variable domain in full, completed from reference TRBV5-4 and TRBJ1-2, reads ETGVTQSPTHLIKTRGQQVTLRCSSQSGHNTVSWYQQALGQGPQFIFQYYREEENGRGNFPPRFSGLQFPNYSSELNVNALELDDSALYLCASSLRTEGYGYTFGSGTRLTVV.

In this sample, this clone turned up a few times. The V and J genes are TRBV7-9 and TRBJ1-4; 7 nucleotides align to TRBD1. The germline CDR1 and CDR2 sequences are SEHNR and FQNEAQ (reference sequence). There are 17 residues in the CDR3. V shed 7 bases and J 5 bases; nucleotides not matched to a gene: 16. Here the CDR3 DNA reads TGTGCCAGCACCCGACAGGGTGTTGTTTTAATAAATGAAAAACTGTTTTTT. Translated, it gives CASTRQGVVLINEKLFF.

In its sample, this clone was seen a few times. The chain employs TRBV7-2 and TRBJ2-5; D is unclear. CDR1 is SGHTA and CDR2 is FQGNSA in the germline V gene. The CDR3 length is 13 residues. Deletions cut 7 bases from V and 3 bases from J, with 12 bases between. The CDR3 loop is CASTLSLEETQYF. CDR3 nucleotide sequence: TGTGCCAGCACCCTATCGTTAGAAGAGACCCAGTACTTC.

This rearrangement joins TRBV4-2 to TRBJ2-2; TRBD2 aligns across 12 bases. The germline V gene encodes CDR1 LGHNA and CDR2 YNFKEQ. The CDR3 is 16 amino acids. The J segment lost 5 bases and the V segment lost 4 bases, leaving 5 bases of the junction unmatched. This CDR3 reads CASSPTSGGRTGELFF. The CDR3 DNA sequence: TGTGCCAGCAGCCCCACTAGCGGGGGGCGGACCGGGGAGCTGTTTTTT.

The V and J genes are TRBV7-2 and TRBJ2-5, with D tentatively TRBD1 (6 bases). This CDR3 spans 13 amino acids. Germline V CDR1 and CDR2: SGHTA, FQGNSA. With 1 base removed from V and 5 bases from J, the gap between germline ends came to 8 bases. The CDR3 is CASSLDRAETQYF. The DNA for the CDR3 is TGTGCCAGCAGCTTAGACAGGGCGGAGACCCAGTACTTC.

This chain joins TRBV7-2 and TRBJ1-3; TRBD1 might be the D (5 bases). There are 16 residues in the CDR3. Per germline, CDR1 SGHTA and CDR2 FQGNSA. Trimming removed 5 bases from V and 0 bases from J, with 14 bases in between. The CDR3 protein is CASSPWGVISGNTIYF. CDR3 in DNA: TGTGCCAGCAGCCCCTGGGGGGTGATCTCTGGAAACACCATATATTTT.

The genes are TRBV3-1 (or the pseudogene TRBV3-2) and TRBJ1-2; 7 bases fit TRBD1. Germline lookup yields CDR1 LGHDT and CDR2 YNNKEL (reference sequence). The CDR3 spans 13 residues. The junction had 4 bases not matched to a gene; V was cut back by 5 bases and J by 4 bases. CDR3 residues: CASSTGQFYGYTF. The CDR3 DNA is TGTGCCAGCAGCACGGGACAGTTCTATGGCTACACCTTC.

This clone is a singleton in its sample. The chain combines TRBV19 with TRBJ1-2; D is uncertain. Germline-derived CDR1 and CDR2 are LNHDA and SQIVND (reference sequence). The CDR3 extends over 15 amino acids. V lost 2 bases and J lost 5, with 15 bases in between. The DNA for the CDR3 is TGTGCCAGTAGTATATCTTCGTCCGGGTATTATGGCTACACCTTC. This gives the protein CASSISSSGYYGYTF.